This T cell receptor beta chain originates from a study of shared clonotypes between healthy human individuals. Sorted-subset replicate PCR reactions were performed with approximately 0.2 ug DNA, corresponding to tens of thousands of T cell genomes. Assay: immunoSEQ multiplex PCR; the TCRdb copy retains only in-frame clones and omits some. Of about 2.1 million clones in the sample, just over 90% are singletons; the top ten hold about 1.6%. Positive CCR7 selection of CD45RO-negative cells yielded the naive CD8 cells, and terminally differentiated effector memory CD45RA+ cells were excluded. Recent vaccinations or acute infections were absent in the healthy HIV-negative adult donors. About this clone: Its cognate antigen is unknown.

The germline V gene encodes CDR1 MNHEY and CDR2 SVGAGI. V lost 6 bases and J 0 bases, leaving 14 bases between the germline ends. The CDR3 extends over 15 amino acids. General study findings and limits: The study generally estimated greater richness for naive than memory subsets.

Material: naive CD8+ T cells from PBMCs. The TCR sequence derives from a man younger than 35 in good health. Some clones in this sample may be carry-over from other donors' samples. The chain links TRBV6-5 to TRBJ1-1; the D is unclear. CDR3 in amino acids: CASSPRGPVNTEAFF. DNA of the CDR3: TGTGCCAGCAGCCCACGAGGGCCGGTGAACACTGAAGCTTTCTTT.